This T cell receptor beta chain was captured by sequencing in a study of blood T cell repertoires in COVID-19 (dated by TCRdb to about 2020). About the study as a whole: Collaborator samples came from the United States, Italy and Spain and covered acute and convalescent phases of COVID-19. The prospective study material was composed of cDNA or gDNA derived from T cells, B-cell-depleted T cells, or PBMCs. Deeply sampled blood TCRbeta repertoires from subjects exposed to, actively infected with, or recovered from COVID-19 were included in the dataset. The repertoires were released in a freely available public database meant as a resource for research on the immune response to SARS-CoV-2. The samples were drawn from two sources: the first 160 participants of the ongoing ImmuneRACE study, and 1,200 or so subjects contributed by 6 global collaborators. A de-identified subject ID, COVID-19 status, age in years and sex were almost always included in the sample metadata. Where HLA class I and class II types were available, the types were taken from metadata supplied by the sample provider, not from assay-based typing.

The immunoSEQ Assay, a bias-controlled multiplex PCR, was used to amplify TCRbeta CDR3 regions from genomic DNA. The authors' pipeline ran thus. The number of nucleated cells in each sample was estimated from the amplification of reference gene primers within the assay. Sequence reads were collapsed and filtered to measure the absolute abundance of every unique TCRbeta CDR3 rearrangement. For each sample, productive Simpson clonality was calculated as the square root of Simpson's diversity index across productive rearrangements. Here the immuneACCESS table is served through TCRdb, limited to in-frame sequences with V and J called. Missing clones are a known gap in these copies; in checked studies unresolved V genes cover under half, and the rest lacks a known reason. V, J and clone size reflect that table, while D and trimming were determined from the DNA. Recorded for this sample are a few hundred thousand clones; about 88% of them occurred a single time. Together, the top ten hold less than 9% of the sample.

A word on this clone: It lacks a known antigen. No much larger clone exists at a distance of one base, and base qualities are not known.

V drops 3 bases and J drops 0 bases, leaving 11 bases in between. CDR1 and CDR2 were assigned from the germline V gene (reference sequence) as LNHDA and SQIVND. The CDR3, from cysteine to phenylalanine, totals 16 residues. Solely the CDR3 DNA is kept, with 48 bases framed from the first base. What the study reported, not specific to this receptor: The quantity of clinical and demographic metadata differed by source and by participant and was supplied without curation.

One collaborating source in Seattle enrolled patients during active infection and followed them longitudinally through the course of disease. Each collaborating institution followed its own protocols to collect whole blood in K2EDTA tubes. Collaborator samples were shipped for TCRbeta analysis as frozen whole blood, isolated PBMCs, or DNA extracted from either sample type. This clonotype originated in an older woman with COVID-19, enrolled during active disease. The chain joins TRBV19 to TRBJ1-4, with no confident D gene call. The sequenced sample consisted of peripheral blood. CDR3 sequence: CASSIWQVTTNEKLFF. The DNA is as follows: TGTGCCAGTAGTATCTGGCAGGTCACAACTAATGAAAAACTGTTTTTT.